The sequence of this T cell receptor beta chain was determined in a study of cytomegalovirus exposure and HLA in healthy donors. Germline-derived CDR1 and CDR2 are SGHRS and YFSETQ. The CDR3 covers 15 residues. Trimming at V came to 3 bases and at J to 6 bases, leaving 9 bases not matched to a gene. The PCR contained 60 Vbeta and 13 Jbeta primers. Clones were read by immunoSEQ multiplex PCR, and TCRdb kept only the in-frame ones, dropping some. The sample has roughly 160,000 clones, around 78% seen once; the top ten hold around 3.1%. The chain links TRBV5-1 to TRBJ2-7, with 10 bases lining up with TRBD2. The sequence was collected from a woman aged 50 to 60 in good health and CMV-seropositive. The sequencing input was PBMCs. In DNA form, the CDR3 reads TGCGCCAGCAGCTCGGCTAGCGGGAGTTGGGTCGAGCAGTACTTC. Its translation: CASSSASGSWVEQYF.